The source of this T cell receptor beta chain is a study of blood T cell repertoires in COVID-19. On the study more broadly: The analysed material was cDNA or gDNA that came from T cells, B-cell-depleted T cells, or PBMCs.

Donors were grouped by their self-reported clinical history. The CDR3 extends over 13 amino acids. Trimming left V 0 bases short and J 3 bases short, with 6 bases between. The germline V gene encodes CDR1 SGHNT and CDR2 YYREEE (reference sequence). Concerning this clone itself: The same CDR3 also results from other DNA sequences found in this sample.

Sequenced by immunoSEQ multiplex PCR; TCRdb stores in-frame clones only, minus some. The table shows hundreds of thousands of clones, with 70% to 90% occurring only once. Sequenced material: PBMCs or T cells enriched from blood (not recorded which). The TCR was taken from a woman in her late teens or twenties who had been exposed to COVID-19. The chain carries TRBV5-4 and TRBJ1-2; TRBD1 is a possible D gene (6 bases). The CDR3 nucleotides are TGTGCCAGCAGCTTGGGACAGGACTATGGCTACACCTTC. This translates into CASSLGQDYGYTF.